These T cell receptor beta chains were read from a single sample in a study of technical replicates of blood from four donors. Data came from immunoSEQ multiplex PCR; TCRdb stores just in-frame clones and leaves some out. The table records 70,000 to 85,000 clones, roughly 92% of them present only once. The sequencing sample was made of T cells isolated from PBMCs. These receptors came from a human donor in good health. The CDR3 runs from the conserved cysteine through the conserved F or W. The D gene is left open where the match is weak. Where a row states a size, it is once, few, many or the class of an expanded clone; other rows omit it.

D gene	V gene	J gene	clone size	CDR3 DNA	CDR3 protein
.	TRBV4-1	TRBJ1-5	.	TGCGCCAGCAGCACAGGGAATCAGCCCCAGCATTTT	CASSTGNQPQHF
.	TRBV28	TRBJ1-5	.	TGTGCCAGCAGTTTGACAGGTTATCAGCCCCAGCATTTT	CASSLTGYQPQHF
TRBD1	TRBV30	TRBJ1-3	.	TGTGCCTGGACTCACAGGGGGCTCGGAAACACCATATATTTT	CAWTHRGLGNTIYF
TRBD1	TRBV2	TRBJ2-4	.	TGTGCCAGCAGTGAAGTCAGGGGGAATAACATTCAGTACTTC	CASSEVRGNNIQYF
TRBD1	TRBV5-1	TRBJ1-1	.	TGCGCCAGCAGCTCGGCGACAGGGTTAAGAGTCACTGAAGCTTTCTTT	CASSSATGLRVTEAFF
.	TRBV15	TRBJ1-3	once	TGTGCCACCGGGGAGTTGGGAAACACCATATATTTT	CATGELGNTIYF
.	TRBV11-3	TRBJ2-7	.	TGTGCCAGCAGCTTACCGGGACTCTCCTACGAGCAGTACTTC	CASSLPGLSYEQYF
.	TRBV30	TRBJ1-1	few	TGTGCCTGGAGTAATTACAGAATTGAAGCTTTCTTT	CAWSNYRIEAFF
TRBD1	TRBV5-1	TRBJ1-1	.	TGCGCCAGCAGCCAAACAGGGGGGAACACTGAAGCTTTCTTT	CASSQTGGNTEAFF
.	TRBV5-1	TRBJ2-1	once	TGCGCCAGCAGCTTGGACAGTTACAATGAGCAGTTCTTC	CASSLDSYNEQFF
.	TRBV19	TRBJ2-7	.	TGTGCCAGTAGTATTGCGTCGGGGGCCTACGAGCAGTACTTC	CASSIASGAYEQYF
.	TRBV4-2	TRBJ2-3	.	TGTGCCAGCAGCCAACAGCGGACTAGCACAGATACGCAGTATTTT	CASSQQRTSTDTQYF
TRBD1	TRBV6-1	TRBJ1-4	.	TGTGCCAGCAGTGAACGGGACAGCAGGGGGGCGGAAAAACTGTTTTTT	CASSERDSRGAEKLFF
TRBD2	TRBV6-1	TRBJ2-5	.	TGTGCCAGCGGTCTAGCGGGAGGGCCATGGACCCAGTACTTC	CASGLAGGPWTQYF
.	TRBV5-1	TRBJ1-2	.	TGCGCCAGCAGCTTGGGTCTACAGAGTCTCTATGGCTACACCTTC	CASSLGLQSLYGYTF
.	TRBV19	TRBJ1-4	.	TGTGCCAGTAGAACAAATGAAAAACTGTTTTTT	CASRTNEKLFF
.	TRBV9	TRBJ1-1	few	TGTGCCAGCAGCGTCACTCAGGTCACTGAAGCTTTCTTT	CASSVTQVTEAFF
.	TRBV6-5	TRBJ1-5	.	TGTGCCAGCAGTTACTCGACTCTGAGCAATCAGCCCCAGCATTTT	CASSYSTLSNQPQHF
.	TRBV4-1	TRBJ2-7	.	TGCGCCAGCAGCCAAGTTCTGGACACGGCCAACGAGCAGTACTTC	CASSQVLDTANEQYF
TRBD2	TRBV5-1	TRBJ2-4	.	TGCGCCAGCAGCTTGCGACTAGCGGGAGACATTCAGTACTTC	CASSLRLAGDIQYF
.	TRBV19	TRBJ2-1	.	TGTGCCAGTAGTTTGATGGCTAGTGCAATGAGTTTCGAGCAGTTCTTC	CASSLMASAMSFEQFF
.	TRBV5-1	TRBJ2-3	.	TGCGCCAGCAGCCTGGAGTCGTATCCGGGAGATACGCAGTATTTT	CASSLESYPGDTQYF
.	TRBV2	TRBJ1-1	few	TGTGCCAGCAGTGAATGGGGGCCCCTGATGAACACTGAAGCTTTCTTT	CASSEWGPLMNTEAFF
.	TRBV28	TRBJ1-2	once	TGTGCCAGCACCAACCCCCAGGGGAATGGCTACACCTTC	CASTNPQGNGYTF
.	TRBV2	TRBJ1-5	.	TGTGCCAGCAGCAGGGAATCCAATCAGCCCCAGCATTTT	CASSRESNQPQHF
.	TRBV29-1	TRBJ1-1	.	TGCAGCGTTGAAGAAGGAGGGTCCGGCACTGAAGCTTTCTTT	CSVEEGGSGTEAFF
TRBD2	TRBV6-5	TRBJ2-1	.	TGTGCCAGCAGCTCAGGGACTAGCGGGTTTAATGAGCAGTTCTTC	CASSSGTSGFNEQFF
TRBD1	TRBV2	TRBJ1-3	.	TGTGCCAGCAGTGTAAAGCCGGGACAGGGCTCTGGAAACACCATATATTTT	CASSVKPGQGSGNTIYF
TRBD1	TRBV11-3	TRBJ2-1	.	TGTGCCAGCAGCTTCCGGGACAGGGGCAATGAGCAGTTCTTC	CASSFRDRGNEQFF
TRBD1	TRBV30	TRBJ1-3	.	TGTGCCTGGAGTGTACGGGTGGCAGGGGGCTCTGGAAACACCATATATTTT	CAWSVRVAGGSGNTIYF
.	TRBV11-2	TRBJ2-1	.	TGTGCCAGCAGCTTGGGCGACACAAATGAGCAGTTCTTC	CASSLGDTNEQFF
TRBD1	TRBV10-1	TRBJ1-3	.	TGCGCCAGCAGCCCCTACCCCGGGACAGGGTTAGGCTCTGGAAACACCATATATTTT	CASSPYPGTGLGSGNTIYF
TRBD1	TRBV2	TRBJ1-5	.	TGTGCCAGCAGTGGGGACAGGGTGAGTAACCAGCCCCAGCATTTT	CASSGDRVSNQPQHF
.	TRBV5-4	TRBJ1-1	.	TGTGCCAGCAGCGCACCCCAGGGTACCTTGAACACTGAAGCTTTCTTT	CASSAPQGTLNTEAFF
TRBD1	TRBV11-2	TRBJ1-1	.	TGTGCCAGCAGCTCTTACAGGGGGTTCGGCACTGAAGCTTTCTTT	CASSSYRGFGTEAFF
TRBD2	TRBV19	TRBJ2-1	.	TGTGCCAGTACGGCTAGCGGGAGGGCCAATGAGCAGTTCTTC	CASTASGRANEQFF
.	TRBV18	TRBJ1-2	.	TGTGCCAGCTCACCGGAGGGAACAGCTAACTATGGCTACACCTTC	CASSPEGTANYGYTF
TRBD2	TRBV28	TRBJ2-1	.	TGTGCCAGCAGTTTACCGGGACTAGCGGGAGGTAATGAGCAGTTCTTC	CASSLPGLAGGNEQFF
.	TRBV7-9	TRBJ1-1	.	TGTGCCAGCAGTTCAGCAGGGATTCGGTACACTGAAGCTTTCTTT	CASSSAGIRYTEAFF
.	TRBV10-3	TRBJ2-7	.	TGTGCCATCAGTGAGTCGACTCCGGGGGAGCAGTACTTC	CAISESTPGEQYF
TRBD2	TRBV2	TRBJ2-1	.	TGTGCCAGCCTTCCCGGGACTAGCGGGAGGGCTCATGAGCAGTTCTTC	CASLPGTSGRAHEQFF
.	TRBV11-3	TRBJ1-1	.	TGTGCCAGCAGCACCGCCCCGGGTGCTGAAGCTTTCTTT	CASSTAPGAEAFF
.	TRBV29-1	TRBJ1-1	few	TGCAGCGTTGAAGCTGGGGGGGCGTCTGAAGCTTTCTTT	CSVEAGGASEAFF
.	TRBV4-3	TRBJ1-2	.	TGCGCCAGCAGCCAAGATCCCACGGGGAGCTATGGCTACACCTTC	CASSQDPTGSYGYTF
.	TRBV7-9	TRBJ2-7	.	TGTGCCAGCAGCTTACTGACAACCTACGAGCAGTACTTC	CASSLLTTYEQYF